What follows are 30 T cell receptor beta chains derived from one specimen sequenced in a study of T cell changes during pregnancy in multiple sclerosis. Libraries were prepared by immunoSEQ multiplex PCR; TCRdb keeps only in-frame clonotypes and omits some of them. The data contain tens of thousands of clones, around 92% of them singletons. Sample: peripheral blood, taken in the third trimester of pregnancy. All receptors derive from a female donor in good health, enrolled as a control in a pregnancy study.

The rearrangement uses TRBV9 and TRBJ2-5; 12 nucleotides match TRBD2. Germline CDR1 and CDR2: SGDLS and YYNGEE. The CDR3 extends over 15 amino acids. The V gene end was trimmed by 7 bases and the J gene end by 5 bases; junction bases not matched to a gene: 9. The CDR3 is CASALGLAGRETQYF. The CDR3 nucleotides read TGTGCCAGCGCCCTCGGACTAGCGGGGAGGGAGACCCAGTACTTC.

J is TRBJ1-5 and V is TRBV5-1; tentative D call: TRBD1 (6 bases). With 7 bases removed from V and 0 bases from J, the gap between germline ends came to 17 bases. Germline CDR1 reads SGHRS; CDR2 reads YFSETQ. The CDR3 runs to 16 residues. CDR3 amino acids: CASRREGQTSNQPQHF. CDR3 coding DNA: TGCGCCAGCCGGCGGGAGGGACAAACTAGCAATCAGCCCCAGCATTTT.

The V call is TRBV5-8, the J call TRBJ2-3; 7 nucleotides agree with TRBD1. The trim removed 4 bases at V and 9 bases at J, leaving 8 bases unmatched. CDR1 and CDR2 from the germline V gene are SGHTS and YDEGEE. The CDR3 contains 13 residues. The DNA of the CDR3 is TGTGCCAGCAGCATTACGGACAGGAGCACGCAGTATTTT. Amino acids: CASSITDRSTQYF.

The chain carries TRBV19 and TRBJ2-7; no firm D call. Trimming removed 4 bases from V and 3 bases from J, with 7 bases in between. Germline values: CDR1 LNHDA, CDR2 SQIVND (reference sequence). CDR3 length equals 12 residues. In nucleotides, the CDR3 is TGTGCCAGTAGTAGCACGGGCTACGAGCAGTACTTC. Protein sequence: CASSSTGYEQYF.

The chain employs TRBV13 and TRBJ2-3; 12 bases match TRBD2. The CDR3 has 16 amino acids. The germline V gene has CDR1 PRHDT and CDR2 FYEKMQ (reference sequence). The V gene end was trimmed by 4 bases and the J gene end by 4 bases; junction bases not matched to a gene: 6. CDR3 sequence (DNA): TGTGCCAGCAGCTCCAGACTAGCGGGAGTCCCAGATACGCAGTATTTT. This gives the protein CASSSRLAGVPDTQYF.

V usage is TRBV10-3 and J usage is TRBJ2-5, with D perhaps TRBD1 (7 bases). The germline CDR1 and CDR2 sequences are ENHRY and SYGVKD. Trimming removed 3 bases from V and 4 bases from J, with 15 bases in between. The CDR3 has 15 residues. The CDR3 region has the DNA TGTGCCATCAGTGAATGGAGACAGGGAGGAGAGACCCAGTACTTC. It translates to CAISEWRQGGETQYF.

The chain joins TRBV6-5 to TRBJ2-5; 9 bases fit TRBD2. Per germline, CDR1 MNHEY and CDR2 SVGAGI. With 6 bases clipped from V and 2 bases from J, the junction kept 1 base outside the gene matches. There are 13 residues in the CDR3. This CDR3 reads CASRRGGQETQYF. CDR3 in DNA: TGTGCCAGCAGGCGGGGGGGGCAAGAGACCCAGTACTTC.

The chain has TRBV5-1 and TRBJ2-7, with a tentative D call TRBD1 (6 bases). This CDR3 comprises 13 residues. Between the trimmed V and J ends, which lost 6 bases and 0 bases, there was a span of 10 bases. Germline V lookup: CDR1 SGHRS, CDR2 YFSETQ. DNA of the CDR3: TGCGCCAGCAAGAGGGACAACTCCTACGAGCAGTACTTC. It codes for CASKRDNSYEQYF.

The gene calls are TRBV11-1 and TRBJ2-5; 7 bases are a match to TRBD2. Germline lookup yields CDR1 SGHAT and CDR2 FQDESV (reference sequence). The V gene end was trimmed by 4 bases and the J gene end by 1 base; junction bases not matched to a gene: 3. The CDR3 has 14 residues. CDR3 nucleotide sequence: TGTGCCAGCAGCTCAAGACTAGCCCAAGAGACCCAGTACTTC. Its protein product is CASSSRLAQETQYF.

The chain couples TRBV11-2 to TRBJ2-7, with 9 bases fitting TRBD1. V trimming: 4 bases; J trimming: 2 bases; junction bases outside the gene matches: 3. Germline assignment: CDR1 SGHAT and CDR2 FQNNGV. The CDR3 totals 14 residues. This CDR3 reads CASSWGQGTYEQYF. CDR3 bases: TGTGCCAGCAGCTGGGGACAGGGCACCTACGAGCAGTACTTC.

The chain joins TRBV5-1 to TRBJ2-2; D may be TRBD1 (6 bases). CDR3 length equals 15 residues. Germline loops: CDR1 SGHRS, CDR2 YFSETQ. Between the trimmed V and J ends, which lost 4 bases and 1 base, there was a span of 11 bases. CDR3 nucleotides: TGCGCCAGCAGCCACGGACAGATGAACACCGGGGAGCTGTTTTTT. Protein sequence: CASSHGQMNTGELFF.

The chain's CDR3 is CASSPPSETQYF. The CDR3, as DNA: TGTGCCAGCTCACCACCCTCAGAGACCCAGTACTTC. The chain carries TRBV18 and TRBJ2-5; D is undetermined. This CDR3 has 12 amino acids. From germline, CDR1 is KGHSH and CDR2 LQKENI. V gave up 0 bases and J gave up 4 bases, with 3 bases separating them.

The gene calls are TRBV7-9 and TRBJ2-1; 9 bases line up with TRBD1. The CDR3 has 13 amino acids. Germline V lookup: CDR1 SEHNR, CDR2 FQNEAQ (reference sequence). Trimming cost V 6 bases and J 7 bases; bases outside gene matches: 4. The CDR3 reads CASRSGQGNEQFF. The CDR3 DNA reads TGTGCCAGCAGGTCTGGACAGGGGAATGAGCAGTTCTTC.

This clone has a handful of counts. CDR3 bases: TGTGCCAGCAGTGCTAGTTCGGAAAGAGCTTTCTTT. Protein: CASSASSERAFF. The gene calls are TRBV6-1 and TRBJ1-1; D not certain. This CDR3 contains 12 residues. Trimming removed 4 bases at V and 10 bases at J, with 13 bases between. CDR1 MNHNS and CDR2 SASEGT come from the germline V gene.

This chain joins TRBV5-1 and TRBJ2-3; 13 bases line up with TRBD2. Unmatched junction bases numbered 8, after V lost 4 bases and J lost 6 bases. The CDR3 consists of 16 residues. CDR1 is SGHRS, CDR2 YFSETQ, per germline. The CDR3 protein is CASSPGLAGVGDTQYF. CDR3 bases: TGCGCCAGCAGCCCTGGACTAGCGGGAGTGGGGGATACGCAGTATTTT.

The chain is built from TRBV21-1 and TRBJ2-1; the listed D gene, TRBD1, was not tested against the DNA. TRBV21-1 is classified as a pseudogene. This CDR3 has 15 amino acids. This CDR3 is CASSTDRGRKVWRFF. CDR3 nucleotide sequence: TGTGCCAGCAGCACGGACAGGGGGCGGAAAGTTTGGAGGTTCTTC.

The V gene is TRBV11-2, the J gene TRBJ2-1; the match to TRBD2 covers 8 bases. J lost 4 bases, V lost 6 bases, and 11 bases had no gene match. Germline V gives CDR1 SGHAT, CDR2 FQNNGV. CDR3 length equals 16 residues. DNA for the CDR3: TGTGCCAGCAGAACACTCAGCGGGAGACTATACAATGAGCAGTTCTTC. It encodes CASRTLSGRLYNEQFF.

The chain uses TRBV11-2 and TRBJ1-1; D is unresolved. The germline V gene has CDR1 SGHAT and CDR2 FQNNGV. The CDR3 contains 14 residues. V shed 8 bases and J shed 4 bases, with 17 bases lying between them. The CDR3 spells CASGNGGMGTEAFF. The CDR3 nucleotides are TGTGCCAGCGGAAATGGCGGGATGGGCACTGAAGCTTTCTTT. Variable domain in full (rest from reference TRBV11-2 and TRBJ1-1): EAGVAQSPRYKIIEKRQSVAFWCNPISGHATLYWYQQILGQGPKLLIQFQNNGVVDDSQLPKDRFSAERLKGVDSTLKIQPAKLEDSAVYLCASGNGGMGTEAFFGQGTRLTVV.

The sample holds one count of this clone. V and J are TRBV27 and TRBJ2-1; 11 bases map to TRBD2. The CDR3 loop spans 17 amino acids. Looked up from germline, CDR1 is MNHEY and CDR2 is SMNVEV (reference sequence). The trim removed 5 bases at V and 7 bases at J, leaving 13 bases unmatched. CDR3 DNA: TGTGCCAGCAGTCCCCTGGGTATAGCGGGAGGGCCTAATGAGCAGTTCTTC. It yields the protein CASSPLGIAGGPNEQFF.

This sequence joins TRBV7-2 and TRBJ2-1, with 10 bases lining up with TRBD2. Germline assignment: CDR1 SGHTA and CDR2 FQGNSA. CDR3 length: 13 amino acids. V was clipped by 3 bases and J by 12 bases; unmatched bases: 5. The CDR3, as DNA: TGTGCCAGCAGCTTTGGACTAGCGGCCGGGCAGTTCTTC. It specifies CASSFGLAAGQFF.

The CDR3 DNA reads as TGTGCCATCAGAGGGACAGCGCTCACCGGGGAGCTGTTTTTT. Translating it yields CAIRGTALTGELFF. The gene calls are TRBV10-3 and TRBJ2-2; 7 bases match TRBD1. With V trimmed by 6 bases and J by 4 bases, 5 bases remained unmatched. The V gene's germline CDR1 is ENHRY and CDR2 SYGVKD. The CDR3 sequence is 14 residues long.

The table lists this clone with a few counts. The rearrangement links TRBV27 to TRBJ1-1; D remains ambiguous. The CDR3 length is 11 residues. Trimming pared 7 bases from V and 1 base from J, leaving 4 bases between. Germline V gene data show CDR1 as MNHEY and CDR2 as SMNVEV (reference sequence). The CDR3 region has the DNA TGTGCCAGCAAACAGAACACTGAAGCTTTCTTT. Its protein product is CASKQNTEAFF.

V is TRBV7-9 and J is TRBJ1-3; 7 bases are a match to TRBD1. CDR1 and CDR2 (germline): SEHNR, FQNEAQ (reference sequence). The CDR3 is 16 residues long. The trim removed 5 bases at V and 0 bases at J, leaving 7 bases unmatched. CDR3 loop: CASSPPGQLSGNTIYF. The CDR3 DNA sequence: TGTGCCAGCAGCCCTCCGGGACAGCTCTCTGGAAACACCATATATTTT.

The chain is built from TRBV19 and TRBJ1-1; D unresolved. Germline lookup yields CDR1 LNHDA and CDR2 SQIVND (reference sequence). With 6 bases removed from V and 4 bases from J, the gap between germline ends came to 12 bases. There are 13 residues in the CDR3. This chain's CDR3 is CASSEWEGTEAFF. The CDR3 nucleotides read TGTGCCAGTAGCGAGTGGGAGGGCACTGAAGCTTTCTTT.

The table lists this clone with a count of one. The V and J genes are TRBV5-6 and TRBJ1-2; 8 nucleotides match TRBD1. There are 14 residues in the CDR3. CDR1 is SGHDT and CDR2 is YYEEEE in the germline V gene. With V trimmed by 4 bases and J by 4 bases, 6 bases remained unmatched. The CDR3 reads CASSEDRDFYGYTF. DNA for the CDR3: TGTGCCAGCAGCGAGGACAGGGACTTCTATGGCTACACCTTC.

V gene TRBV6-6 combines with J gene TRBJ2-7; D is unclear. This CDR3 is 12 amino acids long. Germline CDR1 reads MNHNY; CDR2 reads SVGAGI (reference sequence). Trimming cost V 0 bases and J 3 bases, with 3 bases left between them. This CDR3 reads CASSYSYYEQYF. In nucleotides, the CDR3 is TGTGCCAGCAGTTACTCTTACTACGAGCAGTACTTC.

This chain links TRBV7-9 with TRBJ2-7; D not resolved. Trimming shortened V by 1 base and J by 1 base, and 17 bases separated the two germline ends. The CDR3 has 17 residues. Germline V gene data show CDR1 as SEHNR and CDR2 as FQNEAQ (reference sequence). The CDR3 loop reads CASSLDRSQAGSYEQYF. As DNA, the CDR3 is TGTGCCAGCAGCTTAGACCGGTCTCAAGCCGGGTCCTACGAGCAGTACTTC. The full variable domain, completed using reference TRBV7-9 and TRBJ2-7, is DTGVSQNPRHKITKRGQNVTFRCDPISEHNRLYWYRQTLGQGPEFLTYFQNEAQLEKSRLLSDRFSAERPKGSFSTLEIQRTEQGDSAMYLCASSLDRSQAGSYEQYFGPGTRLTVT.

In DNA form, the CDR3 reads TGCAGCGTTGAAGGTGTAGGGGCTCGTGAAAAACTGTTTTTT. This sequence encodes CSVEGVGAREKLFF. This rearrangement joins TRBV29-1 to TRBJ1-4; TRBD1 might be the D (5 bases). The ends were cut back, 1 base at V and 7 bases at J, with 13 bases in the middle. This CDR3 is built from 14 residues. The germline V gene has CDR1 SQVTM and CDR2 ANQGSEA. The full variable domain, completed using reference TRBV29-1 and TRBJ1-4, is SAVISQKPSRDICQRGTSLTIQCQVDSQVTMMFWYRQQPGQSLTLIATANQGSEATYESGFVIDKFPISRPNLTFSTLTVSNMSPEDSSIYLCSVEGVGAREKLFFGSGTQLSVL.

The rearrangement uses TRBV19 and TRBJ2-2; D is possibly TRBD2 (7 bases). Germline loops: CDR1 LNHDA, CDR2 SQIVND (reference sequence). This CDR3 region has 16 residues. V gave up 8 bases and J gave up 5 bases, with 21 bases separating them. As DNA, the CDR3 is TGTGCCAGTCGCATCACGGGTCGGGGGGCAACCGGGGAGCTGTTTTTT. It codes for CASRITGRGATGELFF.

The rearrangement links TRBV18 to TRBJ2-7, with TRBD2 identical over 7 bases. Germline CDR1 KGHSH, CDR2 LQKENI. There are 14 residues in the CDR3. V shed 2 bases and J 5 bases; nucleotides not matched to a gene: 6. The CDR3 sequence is CASSPGGVDDEQYF. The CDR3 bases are TGTGCCAGCTCACCAGGGGGGGTCGACGACGAGCAGTACTTC. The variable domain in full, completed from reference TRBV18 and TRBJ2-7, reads NAGVMQNPRHLVRRRGQEARLRCSPMKGHSHVYWYRQLPEEGLKFMVYLQKENIIDESGMPKERFSAEFPKEGPSILRIQQVVRGDSAAYFCASSPGGVDDEQYFGPGTRLTVT.